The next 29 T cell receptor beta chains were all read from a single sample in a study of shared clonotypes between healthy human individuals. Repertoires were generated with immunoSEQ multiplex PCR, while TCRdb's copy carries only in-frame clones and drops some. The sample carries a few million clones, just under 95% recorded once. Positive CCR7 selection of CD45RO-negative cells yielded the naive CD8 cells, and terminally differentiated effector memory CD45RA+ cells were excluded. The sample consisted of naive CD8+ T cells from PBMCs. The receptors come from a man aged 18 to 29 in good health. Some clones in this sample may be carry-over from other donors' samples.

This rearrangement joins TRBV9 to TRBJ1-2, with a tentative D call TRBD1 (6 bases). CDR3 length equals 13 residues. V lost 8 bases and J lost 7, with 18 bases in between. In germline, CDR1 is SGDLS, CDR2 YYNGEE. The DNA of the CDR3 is TGTGCCAGAACAACTGGGACAACCCCTGGCTACACCTTC. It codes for CARTTGTTPGYTF.

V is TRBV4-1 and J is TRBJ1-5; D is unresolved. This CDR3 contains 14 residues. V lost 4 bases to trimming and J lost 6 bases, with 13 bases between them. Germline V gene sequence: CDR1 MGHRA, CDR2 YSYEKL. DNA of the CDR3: TGCGCCAGCAGCCCCCTGTCGGGGATTCAGCCCCAGCATTTT. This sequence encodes CASSPLSGIQPQHF.

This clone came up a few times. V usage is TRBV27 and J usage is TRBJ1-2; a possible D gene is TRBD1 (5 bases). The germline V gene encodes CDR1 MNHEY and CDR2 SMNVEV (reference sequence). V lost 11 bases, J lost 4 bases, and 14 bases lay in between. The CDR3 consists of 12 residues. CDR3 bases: TGTGCCGGGGGGTGGCGAGGCTATGGCTACACCTTC. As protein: CAGGWRGYGYTF.

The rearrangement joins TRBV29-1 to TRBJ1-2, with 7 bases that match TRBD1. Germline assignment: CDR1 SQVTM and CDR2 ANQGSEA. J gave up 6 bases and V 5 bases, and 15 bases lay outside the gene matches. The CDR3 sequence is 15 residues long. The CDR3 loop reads CSVHPKQGPVDGYTF. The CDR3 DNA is TGCAGCGTTCACCCTAAACAGGGGCCCGTTGATGGCTACACCTTC.

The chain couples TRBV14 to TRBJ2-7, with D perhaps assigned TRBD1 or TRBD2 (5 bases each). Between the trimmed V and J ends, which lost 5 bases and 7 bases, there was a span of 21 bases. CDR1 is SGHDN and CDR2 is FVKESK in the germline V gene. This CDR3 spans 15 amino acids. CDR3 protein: CASSSRGPLSIEQYF. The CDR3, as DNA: TGTGCCAGCAGCAGCCGGGGCCCTTTGTCTATTGAGCAGTACTTC.

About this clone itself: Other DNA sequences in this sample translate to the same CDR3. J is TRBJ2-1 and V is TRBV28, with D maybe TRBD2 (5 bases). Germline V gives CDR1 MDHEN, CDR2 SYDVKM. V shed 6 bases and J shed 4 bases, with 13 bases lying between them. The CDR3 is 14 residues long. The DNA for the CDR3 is TGTGCCAGCAGCTTAGGAGGACCTTACAATGAGCAGTTCTTC. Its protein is CASSLGGPYNEQFF.

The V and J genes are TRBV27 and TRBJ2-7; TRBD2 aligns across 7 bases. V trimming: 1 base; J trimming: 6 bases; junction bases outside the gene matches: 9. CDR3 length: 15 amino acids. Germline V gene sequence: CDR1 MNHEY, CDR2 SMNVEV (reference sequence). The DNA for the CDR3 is TGTGCCAGCAGTTTATACCTAGCGGCGGCCGGCGAGCAGTACTTC. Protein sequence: CASSLYLAAAGEQYF.

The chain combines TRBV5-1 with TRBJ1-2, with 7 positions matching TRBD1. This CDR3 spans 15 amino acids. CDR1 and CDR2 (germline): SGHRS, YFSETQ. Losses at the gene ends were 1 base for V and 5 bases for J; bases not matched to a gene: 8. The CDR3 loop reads CASSLHRGEEYGYTF. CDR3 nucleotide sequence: TGCGCCAGCAGCTTGCACAGGGGTGAAGAGTATGGCTACACCTTC.

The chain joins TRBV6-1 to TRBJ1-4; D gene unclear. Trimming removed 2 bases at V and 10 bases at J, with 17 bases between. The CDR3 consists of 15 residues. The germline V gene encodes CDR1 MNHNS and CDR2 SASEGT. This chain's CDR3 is CASSEWQKLIGKLFF. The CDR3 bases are TGTGCCAGCAGTGAATGGCAGAAACTAATCGGAAAACTGTTTTTT.

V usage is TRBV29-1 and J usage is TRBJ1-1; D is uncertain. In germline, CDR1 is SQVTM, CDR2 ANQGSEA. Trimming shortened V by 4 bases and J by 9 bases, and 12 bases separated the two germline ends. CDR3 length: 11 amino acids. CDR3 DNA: TGCAGCGTTGTACATTGGCCTCAAGCTTTCTTT. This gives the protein CSVVHWPQAFF. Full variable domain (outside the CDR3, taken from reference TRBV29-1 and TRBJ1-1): SAVISQKPSRDICQRGTSLTIQCQVDSQVTMMFWYRQQPGQSLTLIATANQGSEATYESGFVIDKFPISRPNLTFSTLTVSNMSPEDSSIYLCSVVHWPQAFFGQGTRLTVV.

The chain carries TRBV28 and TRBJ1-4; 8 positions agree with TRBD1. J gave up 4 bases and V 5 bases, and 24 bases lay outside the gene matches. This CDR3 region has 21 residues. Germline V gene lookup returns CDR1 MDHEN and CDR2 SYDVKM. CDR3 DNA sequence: TGTGCCAGCAGTCCCAAGGCAGGGGGCGCTTTTAACTGGTCGGGTAATGAAAAACTGTTTTTT. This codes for CASSPKAGGAFNWSGNEKLFF.

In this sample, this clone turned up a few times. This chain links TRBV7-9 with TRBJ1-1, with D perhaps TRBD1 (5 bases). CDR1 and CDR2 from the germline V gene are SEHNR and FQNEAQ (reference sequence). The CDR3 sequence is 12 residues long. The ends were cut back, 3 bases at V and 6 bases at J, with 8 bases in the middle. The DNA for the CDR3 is TGTGCCAGCAGCTTGCCGGGGGCTGAAGCTTTCTTT. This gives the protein CASSLPGAEAFF.

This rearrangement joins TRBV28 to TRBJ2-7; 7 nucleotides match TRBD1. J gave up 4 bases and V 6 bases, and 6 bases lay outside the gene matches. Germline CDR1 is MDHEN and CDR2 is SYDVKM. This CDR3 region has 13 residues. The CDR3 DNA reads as TGTGCCAGCAGGGGGACAGATCTTTACGAGCAGTACTTC. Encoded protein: CASRGTDLYEQYF.

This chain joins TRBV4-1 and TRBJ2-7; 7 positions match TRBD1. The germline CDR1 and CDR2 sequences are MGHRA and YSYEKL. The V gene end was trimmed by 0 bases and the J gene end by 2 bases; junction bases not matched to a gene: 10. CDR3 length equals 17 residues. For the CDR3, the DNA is TGCGCCAGCAGCCAAGAGGGGTGGTCGCAGGGGGCCTACGAGCAGTACTTC. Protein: CASSQEGWSQGAYEQYF.

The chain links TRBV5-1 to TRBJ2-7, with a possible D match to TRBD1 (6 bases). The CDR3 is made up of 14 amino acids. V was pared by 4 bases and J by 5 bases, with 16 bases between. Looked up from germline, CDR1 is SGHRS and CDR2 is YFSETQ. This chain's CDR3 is CASSQTGSSDEQYF. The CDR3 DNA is TGCGCCAGCAGCCAAACAGGGAGTAGCGACGAGCAGTACTTC.

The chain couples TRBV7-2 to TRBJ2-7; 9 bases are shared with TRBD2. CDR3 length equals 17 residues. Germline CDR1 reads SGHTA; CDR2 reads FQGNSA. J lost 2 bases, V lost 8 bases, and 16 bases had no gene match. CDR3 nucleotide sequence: TGTGCCAGCGCGACCGGAGGACTAGCGAGACCTCCCTACGAGCAGTACTTC. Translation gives CASATGGLARPPYEQYF.

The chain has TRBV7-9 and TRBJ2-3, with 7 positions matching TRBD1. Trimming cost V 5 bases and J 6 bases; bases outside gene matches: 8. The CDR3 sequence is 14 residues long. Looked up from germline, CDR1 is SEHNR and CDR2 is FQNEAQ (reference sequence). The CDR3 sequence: CASSDTGVLDTQYF. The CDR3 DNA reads TGTGCCAGCAGCGATACAGGGGTTCTGGATACGCAGTATTTT. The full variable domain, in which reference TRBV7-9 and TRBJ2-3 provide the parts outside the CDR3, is DTGVSQNPRHKITKRGQNVTFRCDPISEHNRLYWYRQTLGQGPEFLTYFQNEAQLEKSRLLSDRFSAERPKGSFSTLEIQRTEQGDSAMYLCASSDTGVLDTQYFGPGTRLTVL.

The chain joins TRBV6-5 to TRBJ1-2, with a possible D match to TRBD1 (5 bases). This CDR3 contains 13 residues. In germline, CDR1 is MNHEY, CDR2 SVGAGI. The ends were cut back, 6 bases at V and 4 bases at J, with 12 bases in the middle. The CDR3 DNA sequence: TGTGCCAGCAGCCCAACGGGGGTCTATGGCTACACCTTC. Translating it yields CASSPTGVYGYTF.

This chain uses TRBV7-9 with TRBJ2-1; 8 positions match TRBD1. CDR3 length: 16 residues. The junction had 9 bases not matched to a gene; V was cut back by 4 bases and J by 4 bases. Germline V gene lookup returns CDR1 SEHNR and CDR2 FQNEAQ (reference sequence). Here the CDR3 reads CASSSFQGAVYNEQFF. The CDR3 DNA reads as TGTGCCAGCAGCTCTTTTCAGGGGGCCGTGTACAATGAGCAGTTCTTC.

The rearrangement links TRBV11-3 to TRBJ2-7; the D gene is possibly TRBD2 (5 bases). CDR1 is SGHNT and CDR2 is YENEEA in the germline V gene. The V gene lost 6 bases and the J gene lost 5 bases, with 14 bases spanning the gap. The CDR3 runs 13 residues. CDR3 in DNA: TGTGCCAGCAGTGGCCTAATAGCGAACGAGCAGTACTTC. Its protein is CASSGLIANEQYF. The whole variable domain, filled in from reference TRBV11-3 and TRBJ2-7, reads EAGVVQSPRYKIIEKKQPVAFWCNPISGHNTLYWYLQNLGQGPELLIRYENEEAVDDSQLPKDRFSAERLKGVDSTLKIQPAELGDSAVYLCASSGLIANEQYFGPGTRLTVT.

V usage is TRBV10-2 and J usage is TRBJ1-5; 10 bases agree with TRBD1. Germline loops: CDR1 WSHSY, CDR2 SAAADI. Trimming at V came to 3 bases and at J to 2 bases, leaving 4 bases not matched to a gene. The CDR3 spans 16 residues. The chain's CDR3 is CASSDPGQGGNQPQHF. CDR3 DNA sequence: TGCGCCAGCAGTGACCCCGGACAGGGGGGCAATCAGCCCCAGCATTTT.

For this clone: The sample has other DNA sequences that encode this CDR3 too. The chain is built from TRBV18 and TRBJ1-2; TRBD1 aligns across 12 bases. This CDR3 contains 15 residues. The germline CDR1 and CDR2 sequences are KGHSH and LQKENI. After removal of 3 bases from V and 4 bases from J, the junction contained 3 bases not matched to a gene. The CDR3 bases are TGTGCCAGCTCACCTCCGGGACAGGGGGCCTATGGCTACACCTTC. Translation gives CASSPPGQGAYGYTF. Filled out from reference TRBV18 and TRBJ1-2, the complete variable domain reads NAGVMQNPRHLVRRRGQEARLRCSPMKGHSHVYWYRQLPEEGLKFMVYLQKENIIDESGMPKERFSAEFPKEGPSILRIQQVVRGDSAAYFCASSPPGQGAYGYTFGSGTRLTVV.

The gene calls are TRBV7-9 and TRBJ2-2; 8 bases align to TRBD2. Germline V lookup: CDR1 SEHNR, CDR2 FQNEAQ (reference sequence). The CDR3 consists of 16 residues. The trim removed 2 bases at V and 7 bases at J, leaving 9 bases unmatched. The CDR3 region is CASSLLSGSANGELFF. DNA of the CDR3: TGTGCCAGCAGCTTACTGAGCGGGAGCGCGAACGGGGAGCTGTTTTTT. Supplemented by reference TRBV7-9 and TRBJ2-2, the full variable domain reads DTGVSQNPRHKITKRGQNVTFRCDPISEHNRLYWYRQTLGQGPEFLTYFQNEAQLEKSRLLSDRFSAERPKGSFSTLEIQRTEQGDSAMYLCASSLLSGSANGELFFGEGSRLTVL.

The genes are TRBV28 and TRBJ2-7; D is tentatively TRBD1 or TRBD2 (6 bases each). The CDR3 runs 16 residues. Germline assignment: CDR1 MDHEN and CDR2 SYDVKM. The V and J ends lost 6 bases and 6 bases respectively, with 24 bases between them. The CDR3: CASSPLRGGEGGEQYF. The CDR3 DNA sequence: TGTGCCAGCAGCCCCCTCAGGGGCGGGGAAGGTGGCGAGCAGTACTTC.

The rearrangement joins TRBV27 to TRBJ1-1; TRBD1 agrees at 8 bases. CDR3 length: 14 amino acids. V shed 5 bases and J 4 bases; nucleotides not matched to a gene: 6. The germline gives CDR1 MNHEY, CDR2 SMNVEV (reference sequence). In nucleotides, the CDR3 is TGTGCCAGCAGTGTAGACAGGGGATCCACTGAAGCTTTCTTT. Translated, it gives CASSVDRGSTEAFF.

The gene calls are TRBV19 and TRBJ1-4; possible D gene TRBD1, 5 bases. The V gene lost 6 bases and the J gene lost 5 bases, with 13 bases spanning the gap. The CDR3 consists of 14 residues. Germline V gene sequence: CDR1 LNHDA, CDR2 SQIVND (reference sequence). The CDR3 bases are TGTGCCAGTAGCGGGGCCAGCAGAAATGAAAAACTGTTTTTT. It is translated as CASSGASRNEKLFF.

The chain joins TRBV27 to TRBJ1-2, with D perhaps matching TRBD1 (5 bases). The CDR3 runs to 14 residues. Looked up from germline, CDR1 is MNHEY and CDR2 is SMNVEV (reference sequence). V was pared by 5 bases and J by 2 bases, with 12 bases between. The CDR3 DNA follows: TGTGCCAGCAGTCCGGGACGGCTAAACTATGGCTACACCTTC. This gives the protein CASSPGRLNYGYTF.

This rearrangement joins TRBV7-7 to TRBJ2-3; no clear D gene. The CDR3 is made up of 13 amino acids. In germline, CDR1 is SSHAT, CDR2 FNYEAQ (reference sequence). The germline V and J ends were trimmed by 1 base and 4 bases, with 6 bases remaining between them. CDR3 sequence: CASSLGVADTQYF. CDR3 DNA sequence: TGTGCCAGCAGCTTAGGAGTTGCAGATACGCAGTATTTT.

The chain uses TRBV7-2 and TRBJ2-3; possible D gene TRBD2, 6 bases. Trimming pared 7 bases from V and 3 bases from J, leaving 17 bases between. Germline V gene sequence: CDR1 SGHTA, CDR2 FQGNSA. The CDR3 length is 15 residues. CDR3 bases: TGTGCCAGCACCAAGGGGTCCGGGGGAACAGATACGCAGTATTTT. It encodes CASTKGSGGTDTQYF. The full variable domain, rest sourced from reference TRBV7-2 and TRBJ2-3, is GAGVSQSPSNKVTEKGKDVELRCDPISGHTALYWYRQSLGQGLEFLIYFQGNSAPDKSGLPSDRFSAERTGGSVSTLTIQRTQQEDSAVYLCASTKGSGGTDTQYFGPGTRLTVL.